Listed below are T cell receptor beta chains from one sample, sequenced in a study of T cells after yellow fever vaccination. TCRdb re-derived calls from the 5' RACE reads in MiXCR, one entry per CDR3 protein. The sample consists of around 260,000 distinct CDR3 sequences, around 4.9% of them appearing once. Material: CD4+ T cells sorted from PBMCs, obtained on the day of the yellow fever booster vaccination. The receptor set was obtained from a man between 18 and 29 years old who received the YFV17D yellow fever vaccine. Both conserved end residues are part of each CDR3. The D gene is left open where the match is weak. Clone size is given for some rows only: seen once, a few or many times, or a class if the clone is expanded.

TRBJ1-3,.,14,few,TRBV5-1,CASSPRGSGNTIYF,TGCGCCAGCAGCCCCAGGGGAAGTGGAAACACCATATATTTT
TRBJ2-1,.,15,.,TRBV19,CASSTRRNPYNEQFF,TGTGCCAGTAGTACCAGACGGAATCCCTACAATGAGCAGTTCTTC
TRBJ1-3,.,18,few,TRBV7-9,CASRHKGPGLGSGNTIYF,TGTGCCAGCCGACACAAGGGGCCGGGTTTGGGATCTGGAAACACCATATATTTT
TRBJ2-3,.,15,few,TRBV19,CASSNLAESTDTQYF,TGTGCCAGTAGTAATTTAGCGGAGAGCACAGATACGCAGTATTTT
TRBJ2-7,TRBD2,17,few,TRBV7-2,CASSTRGSGGLTYEQYF,TGTGCCAGCAGCACCCGGGGAAGCGGGGGACTAACCTACGAGCAGTACTTC
TRBJ2-7,.,14,many,TRBV7-2,CASSLGAASYEQYF,TGTGCCAGCAGCTTAGGTGCTGCCTCCTACGAGCAGTACTTC
TRBJ2-5,.,15,few,TRBV5-1,CASSLVVGAGETQYF,TGCGCCAGCAGCTTGGTAGTCGGGGCGGGAGAGACCCAGTACTTC
TRBJ1-3,TRBD1,15,few,TRBV20-1,CSAPPGGNSGNTIYF,TGCAGTGCCCCGCCAGGGGGAAACTCTGGAAACACCATATATTTT
TRBJ2-1,TRBD2,17,many,TRBV4-2,CASSQGPLAGVYNEQFF,TGTGCCAGCAGCCAAGGGCCACTAGCGGGGGTTTACAATGAGCAGTTCTTC
TRBJ1-1,.,15,few,TRBV4-3,CASSQFQGWDTEAFF,TGCGCCAGCAGCCAATTTCAGGGTTGGGACACTGAAGCTTTCTTT
TRBJ2-7,TRBD1,13,few,TRBV6-6,CASGTGVGYEQYF,TGTGCCAGCGGAACAGGGGTCGGCTACGAGCAGTACTTC
TRBJ2-5,TRBD2,14,many,TRBV11-2,CASSLWGGQETQYF,TGTGCCAGCAGCTTATGGGGGGGGCAAGAGACCCAGTACTTC
TRBJ1-5,.,12,.,TRBV19,CASSQTGQPQHF,TGTGCCAGTAGTCAGACGGGGCAGCCCCAGCATTTT
TRBJ2-3,.,16,.,TRBV6-1,CASSLGHQGGTDTQYF,TGTGCCAGCAGTCTGGGACACCAAGGAGGCACAGATACGCAGTATTTT
TRBJ2-2,TRBD1,14,few,TRBV12-3/TRBV12-4,CASSFGTGTGELFF,TGTGCCAGCAGTTTCGGGACAGGGACCGGGGAGCTGTTTTTT
TRBJ1-1,TRBD1,16,few,TRBV4-2,CASSRGDDRANTEAFF,TGTGCCAGCAGCCGGGGAGATGACAGGGCTAACACTGAAGCTTTCTTT
TRBJ2-2,.,14,many,TRBV5-1,CASSLMSVTGELFF,TGCGCCAGCAGCTTGATGTCCGTGACCGGGGAGCTGTTTTTT
TRBJ2-3,TRBD2,17,.,TRBV18,CASSPTSGGGLSDTQYF,TGTGCCAGCTCACCCACTAGCGGGGGGGGCCTTTCAGATACGCAGTATTTT
TRBJ2-1,TRBD2,16,few,TRBV6-5,CASSYSITSGGDEQFF,TGTGCCAGCAGTTACTCTATAACTAGCGGGGGTGATGAGCAGTTCTTC
TRBJ2-7,.,14,few,TRBV5-5,CASSSPGTSYEQYF,TGTGCCAGCAGCTCACCCGGGACGTCCTACGAGCAGTACTTC
TRBJ2-1,TRBD2,15,few,TRBV12-3/TRBV12-4,CASTPGGLADNEQFF,TGTGCCAGCACCCCAGGCGGACTAGCGGACAATGAGCAGTTCTTC
TRBJ2-3,.,14,few,TRBV4-1,CASSPRTALDTQYF,TGCGCCAGCAGCCCGCGGACAGCTCTAGATACGCAGTATTTT